These 27 T cell receptor beta chains came from one sample sequenced in a study of Graves' ophthalmopathy and Graves' hyperthyroidism. Amplified material comprised TCR beta CDR3 regions derived from RNA transcripts. The workflow started with a first-round RT-PCR run with HTBI primers and then moved on to a second-round multiplex PCR. One entry per CDR3 protein, called by TCRdb with MiXCR from the multiplex PCR reads. The data hold over a million distinct CDR3 sequences, with about 38% observed a single time. What was sequenced was peripheral blood or thyroid tissue (not recorded which). These receptors were taken from an adult man with Graves' hyperthyroidism.

A remark on this clonotype: Since the CDR3 does not end with the conserved phenylalanine or tryptophan, this likely comes from a read error. The DNA is omitted, as the CDR3 cannot be located on it reliably, and the CDR3 follows TCRdb's listing. The V gene is TRBV29-1, the J gene TRBJ2-5; TRBD2 is the table's D call, not checked against the DNA. The CDR3 is 11 residues long, counting both termini. The germline V gene encodes CDR1 SQVTM and CDR2 ANQGSEA. The CDR3 protein is CSVVASGRALT.

The rearrangement joins TRBV7-6 to TRBJ2-5; D not resolved. V gave up 5 bases and J gave up 6 bases, with 16 bases separating them. Germline loops: CDR1 SGHVS, CDR2 FNYEAQ. The CDR3 extends over 14 amino acids. CDR3 sequence: CASSPGGGPKTQYF. DNA for the CDR3: TGTGCCAGCAGCCCGGGTGGTGGGCCAAAGACCCAGTACTTC.

This chain joins TRBV7-9 and TRBJ1-2; D is undetermined. Germline V gene lookup returns CDR1 SEHNR and CDR2 FQNEAQ (reference sequence). Trimming pared 7 bases from V and 4 bases from J, leaving 19 bases between. The length of the CDR3 is 15 residues. CDR3: CASKPEKGLPYGYTF. DNA of the CDR3: TGTGCCAGCAAACCCGAGAAGGGCCTCCCCTATGGCTACACCTTC.

This rearrangement joins TRBV12-5 to TRBJ2-5; TRBD1 might be the D (6 bases). V was clipped by 7 bases and J by 4 bases, with 22 bases between them. Germline assignment: CDR1 LGHNT and CDR2 FRNRAP. The CDR3 consists of 16 residues. The chain's CDR3 is CASVQSRGFDRETQYF. Written as DNA, the CDR3 is TGTGCTAGTGTTCAATCCAGGGGTTTTGATCGAGAGACCCAGTACTTC.

This clonotype has a count of ten or more. The CDR3 region has the DNA TGTGCCAGCAGCCTAAGTTGGGGGTCCGGGGCCAACGTCCTGACTTTC. Its protein is CASSLSWGSGANVLTF. The chain carries TRBV9 and TRBJ2-6; the D call may be TRBD1 or TRBD2 (5 bases each). The CDR3 runs to 16 residues. The germline V gene has CDR1 SGDLS and CDR2 YYNGEE. The V and J ends lost 4 bases and 4 bases respectively, with 15 bases between them.

The chain combines TRBV2 with TRBJ2-5, with 9 bases fitting TRBD1. The CDR3 spans 14 residues. Germline V gene data show CDR1 as SNHLY and CDR2 as FYNNEI. The CDR3 region is CARTDRGYQETQYF. The CDR3 region has the DNA TGTGCTAGAACCGACAGGGGGTACCAAGAGACCCAGTACTTC.

The chain combines TRBV30 with TRBJ2-7; 10 nucleotides match TRBD1. Germline trimming cut 0 bases from V and 4 bases from J; bases unmatched to any gene: 6. The CDR3 covers 15 residues. Per germline, CDR1 GTSNPN and CDR2 SVGIG (reference sequence). Here the CDR3 reads CAWSVSPGQGYEQYF. The CDR3 DNA reads TGTGCCTGGAGTGTTTCCCCGGGACAGGGGTACGAGCAGTACTTC.

With respect to this clonotype: This may be a read error: a much more frequent sequence differs by one nucleotide. The V call is TRBV14, the J call TRBJ2-5; 8 bases match TRBD1. V lost 6 bases to trimming and J lost 0 bases; unmatched junction nucleotides: 3. The CDR3 has 14 amino acids. The germline CDR1 and CDR2 sequences are SGHDN and FVKESK. The CDR3 here is CASRTTGDQETQYF. CDR3 coding DNA: TGTGCCAGCAGAACGACAGGGGACCAAGAGACCCAGTACTTC.

With regard to this clonotype: A much larger clonotype is one base distant, so this may be a read error. CDR3 protein: CAGSLRDRPNQPQHF. The CDR3, as DNA: TGTGCCGGCAGCTTAAGGGACAGACCAAATCAGCCCCAGCATTTT. This rearrangement joins TRBV7-2 to TRBJ1-5, with 7 bases aligning to TRBD1. Germline CDR1 SGHTA, CDR2 FQGNSA. This CDR3 has 15 residues.

The V gene is TRBV5-4, the J gene TRBJ2-5; 9 bases are a match to TRBD2. Unmatched junction bases numbered 11, after V lost 0 bases and J lost 5 bases. CDR1 SGHNT and CDR2 YYREEE come from the germline V gene (reference sequence). This CDR3 has 17 residues. The CDR3 bases are TGTGCCAGCAGCTTGGTCGGTAGCGGGAGTGCGGCGGAGACCCAGTACTTC. Amino acids: CASSLVGSGSAAETQYF.

The rearrangement links TRBV12-3 or TRBV12-4 to TRBJ1-1, with D perhaps matching TRBD1 (6 bases). CDR3 length: 18 amino acids. Trimming took 2 bases from V and 0 from J, leaving 19 bases between them. CDR3 protein: CASSLSAGGGPLNTEAFF. In DNA, the CDR3 is TGTGCCAGCAGTTTATCAGCGGGGGGCGGTCCCCTGAACACTGAAGCTTTCTTT.

V gene TRBV12-3 or TRBV12-4 combines with J gene TRBJ1-1, with D tentatively TRBD1 (6 bases). The CDR3 is made up of 14 amino acids. V dropped 5 bases and J dropped 10 bases, with 20 bases sitting between them. The DNA for the CDR3 is TGTGCCAGCAGTGAAACGAAACAGGGCCGTCCAGCTTTCTTT. Amino acid sequence: CASSETKQGRPAFF.

At least ten counts were recorded for this clonotype. This chain connects TRBV10-3 to TRBJ2-7, with no clear D. This CDR3 is built from 14 residues. Germline V lookup: CDR1 ENHRY, CDR2 SYGVKD. Between the trimmed V and J ends, which lost 4 bases and 0 bases, there was a span of 10 bases. CDR3 sequence: CAISGTENSYEQYF. As DNA, the CDR3 is TGTGCCATCAGTGGAACAGAAAACTCCTACGAGCAGTACTTC.

This clonotype was seen many times. V gene TRBV20-1 combines with J gene TRBJ2-7, with TRBD1 matching over 10 bases. Germline values: CDR1 DFQATT, CDR2 SNEGSKA (reference sequence). V dropped 6 bases and J dropped 9; count of bases not matched to a gene: 11. The CDR3 loop spans 13 amino acids. CDR3 bases: TGCAGTGCGAATGGACAGGGGGTTCACGGGCAGTACTTC. Encoded protein: CSANGQGVHGQYF.

The genes are TRBV28 and TRBJ1-2; D uncertain. Trimming removed 8 bases at V and 4 bases at J, with 11 bases between. The germline CDR1 and CDR2 sequences are MDHEN and SYDVKM. There are 12 residues in the CDR3. The CDR3 spells CASFDGLYGYTF. The CDR3 DNA follows: TGTGCCAGCTTCGACGGCCTCTATGGCTACACCTTC.

The J gene is TRBJ1-4, the V gene TRBV6-4, with D possibly TRBD1 on 5 matching bases. Trimming pared 10 bases from V and 7 bases from J, leaving 16 bases between. CDR3 length equals 13 residues. CDR1 and CDR2 (germline): MRHNA, SNTAGT. Written as DNA, the CDR3 is TGTGCCACCAAGCGGCAGGGCCGTGAAAAACTGTTTTTT. Its protein is CATKRQGREKLFF.

The rearrangement links TRBV10-3 to TRBJ1-5; a weak D match, TRBD1 (5 bases). Per germline, CDR1 ENHRY and CDR2 SYGVKD. The CDR3 totals 15 residues. The ends were cut back, 6 bases at V and 1 base at J, with 13 bases in the middle. This chain's CDR3 is CAIRGSRESNQPQHF. CDR3 DNA sequence: TGTGCCATCAGGGGGAGCAGGGAAAGCAATCAGCCCCAGCATTTT.

A single count supports this clonotype. The V call is TRBV24-1, the J call TRBJ1-5, with 10 bases matching TRBD1. The CDR3 spans 13 residues. Germline-derived CDR1 and CDR2 are KGHDR and SFDVKD. Trimming removed 11 bases from V and 9 bases from J; junction bases left unmatched: 9. The CDR3 region is CASRTGGTSPQHF. Here the CDR3 DNA reads TGTGCCAGCAGGACAGGGGGGACATCGCCCCAGCATTTT.

This clonotype was seen more than once but under ten times. At one end the junction does not follow the germline gene, possibly because of a read error. V and J are TRBV10-3 and TRBJ1-3; D is unclear. CDR1 is ENHRY, CDR2 SYGVKD, per germline. The CDR3 has 13 amino acids. CDR3 residues: CASTQGSGNAIYF. DNA for the CDR3: TGTGCCAGCACCCAAGGCTCTGGAAACGCCATATATTTT.

This clonotype was detected ten times or more. V is TRBV19 and J is TRBJ1-2; 9 bases fit TRBD1. The J segment lost 4 bases and the V segment lost 8 bases, leaving 11 bases of the junction unmatched. This CDR3 contains 15 residues. CDR1 is LNHDA and CDR2 is SQIVND in the germline V gene (reference sequence). The CDR3 here is CASFEQGALGYGYTF. The CDR3 coding sequence is TGTGCCAGTTTCGAACAGGGGGCGCTGGGCTATGGCTACACCTTC.

The table lists this clonotype with a count of one. V gene TRBV6-5 combines with J gene TRBJ2-7, with 9 nucleotides matching TRBD1. CDR1 is MNHEY and CDR2 is SVGAGI in the germline V gene. Trimming at V came to 6 bases and at J to 5 bases, leaving 11 bases not matched to a gene. The CDR3 covers 15 residues. CDR3 amino acids: CASRSTGGQLHEQYF. The CDR3 DNA sequence: TGTGCCAGCAGGTCCACAGGGGGCCAGCTTCACGAGCAGTACTTC.

Of note for this clonotype: A read error may produce the germline difference seen at one junction end. The rearrangement uses TRBV19 and TRBJ2-7; D is uncertain. This CDR3 region has 13 residues. From germline, CDR1 is LNHDA and CDR2 SQIVND (reference sequence). CDR3 bases: TGTGCCGGTAGTATAGATAGCTCTTCCGAGCAGTACTTC. This encodes CAGSIDSSSEQYF.

Notes on this clonotype: One end of the junction fails to match germline, which may point to a read error. This chain joins TRBV7-2 and TRBJ1-2, with a tentative D call TRBD1 (5 bases). Germline assignment: CDR1 SGHTA and CDR2 FQGNSA. The CDR3 spans 15 residues. DNA for the CDR3: TGCGCCAGCAGCCACACAGGAACGCGGACCTATGGCTACACCTTC. Encoded protein: CASSHTGTRTYGYTF.

Here the CDR3 DNA reads TGTGCCAGCAGCCTACAGGGGGGAGCTAACTATGGCTACGGCAATTCACCCCTCCACTTT. It yields the protein CASSLQGGANYGYGNSPLHF. This rearrangement joins TRBV7-8 to TRBJ1-6; 8 bases map to TRBD1. This CDR3 spans 20 amino acids. Germline CDR1 is SGHVS and CDR2 is FQNEAQ. V trimming: 5 bases; J trimming: 7 bases; junction bases outside the gene matches: 22.

The sample holds many counts of this clonotype. The chain joins TRBV7-8 to TRBJ2-7; D is unresolved. CDR3 length: 13 amino acids. Germline V gene data show CDR1 as SGHVS and CDR2 as FQNEAQ. The germline V and J ends were trimmed by 0 bases and 2 bases, with 5 bases remaining between them. The CDR3 region has the DNA TGTGCCAGCAGCTTAGCGGTAGCCTACGAGCAGTACTTC. This codes for CASSLAVAYEQYF.

Ten or more counts support this clonotype. The chain uses TRBV20-1 and TRBJ2-7, with 14 nucleotides matching TRBD2. Trimming cost V 4 bases and J 3 bases; bases outside gene matches: 2. CDR1 is DFQATT and CDR2 is SNEGSKA in the germline V gene (reference sequence). The CDR3 length is 14 residues. The CDR3 bases are TGCAGTGCTACCGGGACTAGCGGGAGCTACGAGCAGTACTTC. Its translation: CSATGTSGSYEQYF.

The V and J genes are TRBV7-9 and TRBJ1-2, with TRBD1 matching 10 bases. Trimming removed 1 base from V and 6 bases from J; junction bases left unmatched: 8. Looked up from germline, CDR1 is SEHNR and CDR2 is FQNEAQ (reference sequence). This CDR3 is built from 16 residues. The CDR3 DNA is TGTGCCAGCAGCTTAGGCAGGGGTGGGACAGGGGATGGCTACACCTTC. Translated: CASSLGRGGTGDGYTF.